Sequencing of this TCR beta chain was carried out in a study of regulatory T cells in long-lasting Graves disease. Described time point: newly diagnosed GD, antithyroid drugs for less than 3 months. RNA from PBMCs was the source of the TCR library. The germline CDR1 and CDR2 sequences are MNHEY and SMNVEV (reference sequence). This CDR3 spans 15 amino acids. V was cut by 2 bases and J by 4 bases, with 14 bases left in between. A word on this clonotype: Just one base apart from a much larger clone, this may be a read error.

Through Arm-PCR of CDR3 regions and iRepertoire HTBI primers, TCR beta libraries were built. TCRdb re-derived calls from the multiplex PCR reads in MiXCR, one entry per CDR3 protein. The data hold 350,000 to 450,000 distinct CDR3 sequences, with about 12% observed a single time. The sample also formed part of further work on T cells in Graves' hyperthyroidism and ophthalmopathy.

Sequencing was performed on peripheral blood mononuclear cells (PBMCs), taken at new diagnosis, from a patient treated with antithyroid drugs. This clonotype was sampled from a woman under 30 with Graves disease. The chain recombines TRBV27 with TRBJ1-1; D call uncertain. The CDR3 region is CASSLGGFGSTEAFF. The CDR3 DNA is TGTGCCAGCAGTTTAGGAGGTTTTGGTTCCACTGAAGCTTTCTTT.